The 10 T cell receptor beta chains below come from one sample, sequenced in a study of molecular identifiers for immune sequencing clone quantification. TCRdb independently ran MiXCR on the PCR reads; one entry per CDR3 protein. The sample carries 85,000 to 100,000 distinct CDR3 sequences, about 24% recorded once. The sample taken for sequencing was naive CD8+ T cells from blood, with Jurkat cell RNA spiked in. Subset of the sample: FACS-sorted CD8+CD4-CCR7+CD45RA+ naive T cells. These receptors all come from a human donor in good health. Some libraries in this study had Jurkat cell RNA spiked in.

This clonotype was seen more than once but under ten times. The rearrangement uses TRBV29-1 and TRBJ2-1; D might be TRBD2 (5 bases). The V end lost 6 bases, the J end lost 7 bases, and 13 bases lay between the germline ends. This CDR3 is built from 12 residues. Germline V lookup: CDR1 SQVTM, CDR2 ANQGSEA. The CDR3 sequence: CSVIGWENEQFF. In DNA, the CDR3 is TGCAGCGTGATCGGTTGGGAGAATGAGCAGTTCTTC.

This clonotype showed up many times. This chain joins TRBV21-1 and TRBJ1-5; the table names TRBD1, a call not compared with the DNA. TRBV21-1 is an annotated pseudogene. This CDR3 is 19 amino acids long. The CDR3 region is CASSIPDRGPGIGNQPQHF. CDR3 nucleotide sequence: TGTGCCAGCAGCATACCCGACAGGGGTCCTGGTATAGGCAATCAGCCCCAGCATTTT.

Comments on this clonotype: A much larger clone lies a single base off, so this may be a read error. The chain has TRBV9 and TRBJ2-7; D unresolved. With 0 bases removed from V and 4 bases from J, the gap between germline ends came to 14 bases. The CDR3 has 15 residues. Germline CDR1 SGDLS, CDR2 YYNGEE. The CDR3 sequence is CASSVDVGSRYEQYF. CDR3 in DNA: TGTGCCAGCAGCGTAGATGTGGGCTCAAGGTACGAGCAGTACTTC.

Ten or more counts support this clonotype. The CDR3 region has the DNA TGTGCCAGCAGCTCCGACAGAAATGAGCAGTTCTTC. The encoded protein is CASSSDRNEQFF. V is TRBV11-2 and J is TRBJ2-1; weak D call: TRBD1 (5 bases). The V gene's germline CDR1 is SGHAT and CDR2 FQNNGV. The CDR3 extends over 12 amino acids. V shed 4 bases and J shed 7 bases, with 8 bases lying between them.

The CDR3: CSARGMGREGDTQYF. CDR3 DNA sequence: TGCAGCGCCCGGGGAATGGGCAGGGAAGGGGATACGCAGTATTTT. This chain uses TRBV29-1 with TRBJ2-3, with D possibly called TRBD1 or TRBD2 (5 bases each). Germline V gene sequence: CDR1 SQVTM, CDR2 ANQGSEA. V lost 7 bases to trimming and J lost 6 bases, with 23 bases between them. The CDR3 covers 15 residues.

The chain couples TRBV10-3 to TRBJ2-3; 8 bases match TRBD1. The CDR3 has 18 residues. J gave up 7 bases and V 2 bases, and 17 bases lay outside the gene matches. The germline CDR1 and CDR2 sequences are ENHRY and SYGVKD. The CDR3 spells CAISEGVSRQGAWNTQYF. The CDR3 nucleotides are TGTGCCATCAGTGAGGGAGTCAGTCGGCAGGGGGCTTGGAATACGCAGTATTTT.

Written as DNA, the CDR3 is TGTGCCAGCAGTGACACGGCACTACCGCCCTACAATGAGCAGTTCTTC. Translation gives CASSDTALPPYNEQFF. This rearrangement joins TRBV6-4 to TRBJ2-1; D uncertain. The CDR3 covers 16 residues. The V end lost 2 bases, the J end lost 2 bases, and 13 bases lay between the germline ends. Germline CDR1 is MRHNA and CDR2 is SNTAGT.

The sample holds a few counts of this clonotype. One base away lies a much larger clone, so this may be a sequencing read error. V gene TRBV5-1 combines with J gene TRBJ2-7, with 9 bases that match TRBD1. J gave up 1 base and V 7 bases, and 9 bases lay outside the gene matches. The germline V gene has CDR1 SGHRS and CDR2 YFSETQ. The CDR3 loop spans 15 amino acids. CDR3 DNA sequence: TGCGCCAGCGGCTGGACCGGGACAGGGTCCTACGAGCAGTACTTC. Its protein is CASGWTGTGSYEQYF.

Points on this clonotype: A clone one base away is much larger, so this may be a read error. The chain carries TRBV5-6 and TRBJ1-1; no clear D gene. Germline CDR1 reads SGHDT; CDR2 reads YYEEEE. This CDR3 comprises 13 residues. The CDR3 loop reads CDSSLAVSAEAFF. The CDR3 bases are TGTGACAGCAGCTTGGCCGTAAGCGCTGAAGCTTTCTTT.

This clonotype has more than one count but fewer than ten. This rearrangement joins TRBV5-6 to TRBJ2-5; D is uncertain. Trimming pared 0 bases from V and 0 bases from J, leaving 3 bases between. Germline values: CDR1 SGHDT, CDR2 YYEEEE. The CDR3 covers 13 residues. CDR3 sequence: CASSLDNQETQYF. CDR3 sequence (DNA): TGTGCCAGCAGCTTGGACAACCAAGAGACCCAGTACTTC.